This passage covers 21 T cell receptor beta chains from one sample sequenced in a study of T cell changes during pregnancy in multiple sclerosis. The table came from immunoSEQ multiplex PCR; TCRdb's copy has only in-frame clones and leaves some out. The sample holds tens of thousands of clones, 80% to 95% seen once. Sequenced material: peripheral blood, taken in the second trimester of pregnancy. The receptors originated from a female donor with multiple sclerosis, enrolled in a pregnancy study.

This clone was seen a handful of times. DNA for the CDR3: TGCAGTGCCAGACAGCCAGGGAAAGCTTTCTTT. Translated: CSARQPGKAFF. The J gene is TRBJ1-1, the V gene TRBV20-1; maybe TRBD1 (5 bases). CDR1 and CDR2 from the germline V gene are DFQATT and SNEGSKA (reference sequence). V lost 6 bases, J lost 9 bases, and 14 bases lay in between. CDR3 length: 11 amino acids.

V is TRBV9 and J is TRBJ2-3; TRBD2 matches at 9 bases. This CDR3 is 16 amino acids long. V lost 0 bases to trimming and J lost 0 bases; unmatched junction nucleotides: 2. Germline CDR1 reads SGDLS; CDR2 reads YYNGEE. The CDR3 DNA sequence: TGTGCCAGCAGCGTAGCCAGCGGGGGGAGCACAGATACGCAGTATTTT. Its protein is CASSVASGGSTDTQYF.

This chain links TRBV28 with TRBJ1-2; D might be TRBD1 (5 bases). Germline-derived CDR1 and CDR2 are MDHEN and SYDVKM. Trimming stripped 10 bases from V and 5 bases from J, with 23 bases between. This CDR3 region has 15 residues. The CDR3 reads CAIERQTTRGYGYTF. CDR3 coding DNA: TGTGCCATCGAAAGACAGACCACCCGGGGGTATGGCTACACCTTC.

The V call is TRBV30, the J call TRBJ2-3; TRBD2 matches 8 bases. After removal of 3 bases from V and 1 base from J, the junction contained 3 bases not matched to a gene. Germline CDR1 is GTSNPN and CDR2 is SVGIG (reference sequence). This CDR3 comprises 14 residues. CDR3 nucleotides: TGTGCCTGGAGCCTGACTAGCGGCACAGATACGCAGTATTTT. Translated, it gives CAWSLTSGTDTQYF.

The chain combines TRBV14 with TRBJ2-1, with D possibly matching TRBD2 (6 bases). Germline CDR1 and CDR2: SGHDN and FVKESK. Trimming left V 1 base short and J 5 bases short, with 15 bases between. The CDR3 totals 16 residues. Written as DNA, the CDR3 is TGTGCCAGCAGCCAAGGGCCGGGAGTTAGGAACAATGAGCAGTTCTTC. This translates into CASSQGPGVRNNEQFF.

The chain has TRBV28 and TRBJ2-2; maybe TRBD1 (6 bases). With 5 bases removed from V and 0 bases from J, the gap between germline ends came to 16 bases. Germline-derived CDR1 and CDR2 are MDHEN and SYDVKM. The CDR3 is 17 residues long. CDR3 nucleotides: TGTGCCAGCAGTCTATTCACAGGGATCCCGAACACCGGGGAGCTGTTTTTT. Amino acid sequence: CASSLFTGIPNTGELFF.

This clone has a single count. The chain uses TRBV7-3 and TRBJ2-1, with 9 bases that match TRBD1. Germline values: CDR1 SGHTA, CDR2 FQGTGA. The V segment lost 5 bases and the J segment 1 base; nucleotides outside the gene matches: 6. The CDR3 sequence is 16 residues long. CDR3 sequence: CASSPQTGGSYNEQFF. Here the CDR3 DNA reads TGTGCCAGCAGCCCCCAGACAGGGGGTTCCTACAATGAGCAGTTCTTC.

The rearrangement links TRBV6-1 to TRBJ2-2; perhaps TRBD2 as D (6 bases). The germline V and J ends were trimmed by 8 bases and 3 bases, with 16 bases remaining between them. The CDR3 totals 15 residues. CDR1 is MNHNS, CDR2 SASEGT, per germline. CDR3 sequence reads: CASPTGESHTGELFF. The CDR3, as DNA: TGTGCCAGCCCGACGGGGGAATCCCACACCGGGGAGCTGTTTTTT.

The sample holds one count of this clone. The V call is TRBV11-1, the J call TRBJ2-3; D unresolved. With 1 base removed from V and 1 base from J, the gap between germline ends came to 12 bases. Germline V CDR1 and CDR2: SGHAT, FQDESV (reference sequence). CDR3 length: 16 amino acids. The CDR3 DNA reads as TGTGCCAGCAGCTTAGTGCGCGGTCTAGGCACAGATACGCAGTATTTT. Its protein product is CASSLVRGLGTDTQYF.

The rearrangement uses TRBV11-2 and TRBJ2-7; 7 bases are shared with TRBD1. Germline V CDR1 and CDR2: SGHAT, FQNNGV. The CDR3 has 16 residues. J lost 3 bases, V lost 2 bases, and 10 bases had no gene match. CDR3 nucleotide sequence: TGTGCCAGCAGCTTACAGGTATGGGGACAGCACTACGAGCAGTACTTC. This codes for CASSLQVWGQHYEQYF.

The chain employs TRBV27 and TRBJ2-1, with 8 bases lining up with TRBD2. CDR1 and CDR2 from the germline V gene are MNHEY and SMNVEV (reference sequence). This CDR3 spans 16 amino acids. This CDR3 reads CATQRDGRAVYNEQFF. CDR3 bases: TGTGCTACCCAAAGGGACGGGAGGGCAGTCTACAATGAGCAGTTCTTC.

CDR3 in DNA: TGTGCCAGCAGCTTCCAAGGGACAGACTATGGCTACACCTTC. As protein: CASSFQGTDYGYTF. The V call is TRBV13, the J call TRBJ1-2; 7 nucleotides line up with TRBD1. Trimming took 3 bases from V and 3 from J; bases not matched to a gene: 4. CDR3 size: 14 residues. CDR1 and CDR2 (germline): PRHDT, FYEKMQ (reference sequence).

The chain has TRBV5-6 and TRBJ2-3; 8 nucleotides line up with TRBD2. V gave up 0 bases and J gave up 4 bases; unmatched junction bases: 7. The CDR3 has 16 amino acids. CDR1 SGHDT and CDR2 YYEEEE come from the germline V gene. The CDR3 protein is CASSLVALAGADTQYF. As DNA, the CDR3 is TGTGCCAGCAGCTTGGTCGCGCTAGCGGGCGCAGATACGCAGTATTTT.

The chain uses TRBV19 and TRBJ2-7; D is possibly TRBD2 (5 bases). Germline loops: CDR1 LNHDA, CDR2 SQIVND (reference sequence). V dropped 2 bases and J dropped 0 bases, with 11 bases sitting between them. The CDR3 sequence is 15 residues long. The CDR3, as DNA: TGTGCCAGTAGTATAACCGGGGTGAGCTCCTACGAGCAGTACTTC. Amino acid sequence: CASSITGVSSYEQYF.

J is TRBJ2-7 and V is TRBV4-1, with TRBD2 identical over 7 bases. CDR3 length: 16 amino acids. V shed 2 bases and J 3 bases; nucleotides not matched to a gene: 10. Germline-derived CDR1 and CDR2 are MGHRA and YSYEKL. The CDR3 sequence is CASSQSQGGVLYEQYF. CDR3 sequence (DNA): TGCGCCAGCAGCCAAAGCCAGGGAGGGGTCCTCTACGAGCAGTACTTC.

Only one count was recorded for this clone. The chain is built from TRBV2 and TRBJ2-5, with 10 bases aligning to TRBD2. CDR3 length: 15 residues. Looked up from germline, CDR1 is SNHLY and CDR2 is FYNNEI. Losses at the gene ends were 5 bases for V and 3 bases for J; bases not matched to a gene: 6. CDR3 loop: CASSFFTSGEETQYF. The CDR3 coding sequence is TGTGCCAGCAGTTTTTTTACTAGCGGGGAAGAGACCCAGTACTTC.

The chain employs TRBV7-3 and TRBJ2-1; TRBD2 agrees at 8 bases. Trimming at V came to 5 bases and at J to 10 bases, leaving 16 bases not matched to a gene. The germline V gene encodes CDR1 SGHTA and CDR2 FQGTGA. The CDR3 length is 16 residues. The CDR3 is CASSPWDSRGAGEQFF. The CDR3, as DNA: TGTGCCAGCAGCCCCTGGGACTCGCGGGGGGCCGGAGAGCAGTTCTTC.

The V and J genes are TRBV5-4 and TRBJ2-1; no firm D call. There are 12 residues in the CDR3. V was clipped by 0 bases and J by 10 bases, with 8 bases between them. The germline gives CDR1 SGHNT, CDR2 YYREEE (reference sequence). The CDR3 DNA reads TGTGCCAGCAGCTTGGGCGTAAAAGAGCAGTTCTTC. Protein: CASSLGVKEQFF. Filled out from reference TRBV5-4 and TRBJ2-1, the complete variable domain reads ETGVTQSPTHLIKTRGQQVTLRCSSQSGHNTVSWYQQALGQGPQFIFQYYREEENGRGNFPPRFSGLQFPNYSSELNVNALELDDSALYLCASSLGVKEQFFGPGTRLTVL.

The CDR3 sequence is CASSTDRDTEAFF. The DNA for the CDR3 is TGTGCCAGTAGTACGGACAGGGACACTGAAGCTTTCTTT. The chain recombines TRBV19 with TRBJ1-1; TRBD1 agrees at 8 bases. With 4 bases clipped from V and 3 bases from J, the junction kept 1 base outside the gene matches. CDR1 and CDR2 from the germline V gene are LNHDA and SQIVND (reference sequence). CDR3 length equals 13 residues. Combining the CDR3 with reference TRBV19 and TRBJ1-1 gives the whole variable domain DGGITQSPKYLFRKEGQNVTLSCEQNLNHDAMYWYRQDPGQGLRLIYYSQIVNDFQKGDIAEGYSVSREKKESFPLTVTSAQKNPTAFYLCASSTDRDTEAFFGQGTRLTVV.

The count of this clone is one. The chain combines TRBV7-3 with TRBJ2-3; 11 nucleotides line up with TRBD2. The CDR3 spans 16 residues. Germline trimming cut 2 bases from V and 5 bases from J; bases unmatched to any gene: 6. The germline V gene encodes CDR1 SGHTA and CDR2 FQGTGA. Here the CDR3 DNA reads TGTGCCAGCAGCTTACTAGCGGGAGGAAGGGGAGATACGCAGTATTTT. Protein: CASSLLAGGRGDTQYF.

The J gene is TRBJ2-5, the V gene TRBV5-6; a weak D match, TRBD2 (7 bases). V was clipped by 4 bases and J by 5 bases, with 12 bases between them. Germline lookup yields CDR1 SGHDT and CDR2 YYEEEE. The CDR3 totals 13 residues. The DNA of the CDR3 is TGTGCCAGCAGCCGGACTAGGGGGGAGACCCAGTACTTC. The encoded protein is CASSRTRGETQYF. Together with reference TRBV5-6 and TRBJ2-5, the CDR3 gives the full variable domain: DAGVTQSPTHLIKTRGQQVTLRCSPKSGHDTVSWYQQALGQGPQFIFQYYEEEERQRGNFPDRFSGHQFPNYSSELNVNALLLGDSALYLCASSRTRGETQYFGPGTRLLVL.